This T cell receptor beta chain was profiled in a study of blood T cell repertoires in COVID-19. Study background: Sites across the United States, Italy and Spain contributed samples from acute and convalescent COVID-19. Nucleic acid was either cDNA or gDNA, and it came from T cells, B-cell-depleted T cells, or PBMCs.

Germline V gives CDR1 MRHNA, CDR2 SNTAGT. CDR3 length: 15 residues. V was clipped by 5 bases and J by 12 bases; unmatched bases: 9. Source study methods: Nucleated cell number was recorded as an estimate derived from reference gene primer amplification. This table comes from immunoSEQ multiplex PCR, and its TCRdb copy is limited to in-frame clones, with some not included. That table gives V, J and clone size, and the DNA gave D and trimming. The repertoire holds 150,000 to 200,000 clones, around 86% seen once, with around 3% in the top ten. The chain combines TRBV6-4 with TRBJ2-1, with TRBD2 matching 14 bases. The clonotype was recovered from a man aged 35 to 55 with active or convalescent COVID-19. Sequences were obtained from peripheral blood. Written as DNA, the CDR3 is TGTGCCAGCAGTCCCGGGACTAGCGGGGGAGAATCGCAGTTCTTC. This sequence encodes CASSPGTSGGESQFF.